Reported below is one T cell receptor beta chain. As yet, its antigen is unknown. This specimen comes from a study of shared clonotypes between healthy human individuals. Study-wide context: Three CD4 naive, three CD4 memory, two CD8 naive and one CD8 memory plate were used per donor. Study-wide points: Investigators expected sequencing depth to affect clonotype sharing among donors. Rarefaction showed sorted-subset sequencing was incomplete despite large depth.

Germline V gene data show CDR1 as SGHTA and CDR2 as FQGNSA. This CDR3 has 14 amino acids. Trimming took 3 bases from V and 4 from J, leaving 12 bases between them. Generated by immunoSEQ multiplex PCR, the TCRdb table keeps only in-frame clones and is missing some. The table lists around 2,000,000 clones, approximately 94% of them singletons. Naive CD8 cells, CD45RO-negative and positively selected for CCR7, excluded terminally differentiated effector memory CD45RA+ cells. The origin of this receptor is a man aged 18 to 30 in good health. The chain employs TRBV7-2 and TRBJ1-1; D gene unclear. The sequenced sample was naive CD8+ T cells sorted from blood. CDR3 sequence: CASSFLVSGTEAFF. The CDR3 DNA follows: TGTGCCAGCAGCTTTCTGGTCTCGGGCACTGAAGCTTTCTTT.